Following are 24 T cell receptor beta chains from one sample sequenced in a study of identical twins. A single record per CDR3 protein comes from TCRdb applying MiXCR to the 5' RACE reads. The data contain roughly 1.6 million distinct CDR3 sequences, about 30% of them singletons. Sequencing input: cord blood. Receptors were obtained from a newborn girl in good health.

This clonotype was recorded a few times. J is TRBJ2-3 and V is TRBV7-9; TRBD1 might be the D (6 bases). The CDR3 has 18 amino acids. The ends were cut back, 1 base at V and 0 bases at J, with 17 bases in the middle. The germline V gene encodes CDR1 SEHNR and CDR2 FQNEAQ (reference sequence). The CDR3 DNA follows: TGTGCCAGCAGCTTAGTGAGGCTTCGAGACAGGAGCACAGATACGCAGTATTTT. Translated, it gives CASSLVRLRDRSTDTQYF.

The CDR3 spells CASSLDLTGVGETQYF. The CDR3 bases are TGCGCCAGCAGCTTGGATTTAACAGGGGTAGGAGAGACCCAGTACTTC. The J gene is TRBJ2-5, the V gene TRBV5-1, with TRBD1 matching 7 bases. V shed 0 bases and J 4 bases; nucleotides not matched to a gene: 9. Looked up from germline, CDR1 is SGHRS and CDR2 is YFSETQ. This CDR3 is built from 16 residues. The whole variable domain, remainder taken from reference TRBV5-1 and TRBJ2-5, is KAGVTQTPRYLIKTRGQQVTLSCSPISGHRSVSWYQQTPGQGLQFLFEYFSETQRNKGNFPGRFSGRQFSNSRSEMNVSTLELGDSALYLCASSLDLTGVGETQYFGPGTRLLVL.

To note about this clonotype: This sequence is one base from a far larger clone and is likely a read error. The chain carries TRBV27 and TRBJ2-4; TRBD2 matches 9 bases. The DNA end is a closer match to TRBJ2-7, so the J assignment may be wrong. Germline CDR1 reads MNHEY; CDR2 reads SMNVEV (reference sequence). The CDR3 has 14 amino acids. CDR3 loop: CASSLGGRACEQYF. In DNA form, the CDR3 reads TGTGCCAGCAGTTTAGGCGGGAGGGCCTGCGAGCAGTACTTC.

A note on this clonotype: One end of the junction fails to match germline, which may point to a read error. The CDR3 loop reads CAISDGWGYEQYF. DNA for the CDR3: TGTGCCATCAGTGACGGATGGGGCTACGAGCAGTACTTC. V and J are TRBV6-1 and TRBJ2-7; D call uncertain. In germline, CDR1 is MNHNS, CDR2 SASEGT. The CDR3 totals 13 residues.

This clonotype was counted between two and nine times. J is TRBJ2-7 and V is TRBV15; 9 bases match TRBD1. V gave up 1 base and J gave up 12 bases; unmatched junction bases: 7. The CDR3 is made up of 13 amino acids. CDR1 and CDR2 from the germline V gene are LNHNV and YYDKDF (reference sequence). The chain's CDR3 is CATSRGDGTGPYF. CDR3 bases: TGTGCCACCAGCAGAGGTGACGGGACAGGGCCGTACTTC.

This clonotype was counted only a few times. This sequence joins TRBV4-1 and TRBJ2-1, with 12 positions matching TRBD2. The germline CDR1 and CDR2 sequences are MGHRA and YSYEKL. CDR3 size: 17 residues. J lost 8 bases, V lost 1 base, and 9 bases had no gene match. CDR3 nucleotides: TGCGCCAGCAGCCAAGCGACTAGCGGGAGTACGGGGCATGAGCAGTTCTTC. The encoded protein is CASSQATSGSTGHEQFF.

CDR3 sequence reads: CASSFTSTSYEQYF. The CDR3 bases are TGTGCCAGCAGCTTTACTAGTACTTCCTACGAGCAGTACTTC. The rearrangement joins TRBV7-8 to TRBJ2-7; possible D gene TRBD2, 5 bases. This CDR3 is 14 amino acids long. V was cut by 3 bases and J by 1 base, with 10 bases left in between. Germline V gene lookup returns CDR1 SGHVS and CDR2 FQNEAQ. Full variable domain (rest looked up from reference TRBV7-8 and TRBJ2-7): GAGVSQSPRYKVAKRGQDVALRCDPISGHVSLFWYQQALGQGPEFLTYFQNEAQLDKSGLPSDRFFAERPEGSVSTLKIQRTQQEDSAVYLCASSFTSTSYEQYFGPGTRLTVT.

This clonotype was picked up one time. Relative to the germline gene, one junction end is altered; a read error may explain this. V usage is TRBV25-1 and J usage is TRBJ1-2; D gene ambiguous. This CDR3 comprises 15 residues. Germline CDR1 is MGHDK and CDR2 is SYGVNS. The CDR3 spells CASSGYGGLRYGYIF. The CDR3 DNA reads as TGTGCCAGCAGTGGGTACGGCGGTCTAAGATATGGCTACATCTTC.

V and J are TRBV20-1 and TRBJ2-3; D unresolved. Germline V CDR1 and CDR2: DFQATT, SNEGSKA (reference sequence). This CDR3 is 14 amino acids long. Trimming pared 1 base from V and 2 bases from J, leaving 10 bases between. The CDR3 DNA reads TGCAGTGCTAGAGTCGACACCACCACAGATACGCAGTATTTT. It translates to CSARVDTTTDTQYF.

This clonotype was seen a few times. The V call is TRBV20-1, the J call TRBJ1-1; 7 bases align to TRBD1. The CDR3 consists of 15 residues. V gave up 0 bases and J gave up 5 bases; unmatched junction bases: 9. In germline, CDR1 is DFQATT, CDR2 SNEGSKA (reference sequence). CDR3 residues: CSARDSGQAQTEAFF. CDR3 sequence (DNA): TGCAGTGCTAGAGATTCCGGACAGGCTCAAACTGAAGCTTTCTTT.

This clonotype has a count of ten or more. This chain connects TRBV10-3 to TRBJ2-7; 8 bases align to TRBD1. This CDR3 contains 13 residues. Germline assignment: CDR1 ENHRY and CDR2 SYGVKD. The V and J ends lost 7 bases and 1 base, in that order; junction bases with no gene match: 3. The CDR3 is CAITGQGSYEQYF. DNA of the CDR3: TGTGCCATCACCGGACAGGGATCCTACGAGCAGTACTTC.

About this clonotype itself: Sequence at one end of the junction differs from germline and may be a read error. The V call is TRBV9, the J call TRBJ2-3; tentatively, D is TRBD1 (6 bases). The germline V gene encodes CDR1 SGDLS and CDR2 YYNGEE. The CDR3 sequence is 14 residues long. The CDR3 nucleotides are TGTGCCAGCAGCACCAGGGGCGGCACAGATACGCGGTATTTT. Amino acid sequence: CASSTRGGTDTRYF.

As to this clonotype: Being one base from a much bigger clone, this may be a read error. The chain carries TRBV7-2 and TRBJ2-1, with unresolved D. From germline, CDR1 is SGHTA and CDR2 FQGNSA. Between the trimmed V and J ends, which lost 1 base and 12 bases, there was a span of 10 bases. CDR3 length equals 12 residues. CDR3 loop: CASSLVSYGQFF. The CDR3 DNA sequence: TGTGCCAGCAGCTTAGTTAGTTATGGGCAGTTCTTC.

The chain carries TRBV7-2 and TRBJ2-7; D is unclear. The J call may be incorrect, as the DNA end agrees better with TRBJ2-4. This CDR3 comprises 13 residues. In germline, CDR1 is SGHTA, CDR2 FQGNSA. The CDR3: CASSLQYENIQYF. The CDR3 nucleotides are TGTGCCAGCAGTCTACAGTACGAAAACATTCAGTACTTC.

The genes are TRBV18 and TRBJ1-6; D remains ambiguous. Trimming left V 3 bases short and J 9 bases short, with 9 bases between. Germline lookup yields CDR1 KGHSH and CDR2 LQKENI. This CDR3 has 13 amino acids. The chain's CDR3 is CASSPTEGSPLHF. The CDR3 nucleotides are TGTGCCAGCTCACCGACCGAGGGTTCACCCCTCCACTTT.

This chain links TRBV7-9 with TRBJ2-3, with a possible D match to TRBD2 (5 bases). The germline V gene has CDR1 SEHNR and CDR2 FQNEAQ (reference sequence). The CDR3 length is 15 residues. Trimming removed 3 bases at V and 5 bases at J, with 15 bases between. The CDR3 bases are TGTGCCAGCAGCTTTCTAGCCACCCGGGGAGATACGCAGTATTTT. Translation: CASSFLATRGDTQYF.

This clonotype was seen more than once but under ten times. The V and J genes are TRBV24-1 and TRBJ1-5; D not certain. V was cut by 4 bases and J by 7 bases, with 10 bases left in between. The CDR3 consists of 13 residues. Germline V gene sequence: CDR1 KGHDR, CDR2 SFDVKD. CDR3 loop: CATSDRSWQPQHF. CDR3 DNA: TGTGCCACCAGTGACAGGTCCTGGCAGCCCCAGCATTTT.

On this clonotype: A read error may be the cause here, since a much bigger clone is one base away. DNA of the CDR3: TGCAGCGTTGAGCTCGGACGCTCTAAGTACCAAGAGACCCAGTACTTC. This codes for CSVELGRSKYQETQYF. This chain uses TRBV29-1 with TRBJ2-5; D gene ambiguous. Trimming stripped 3 bases from V and 0 bases from J, with 17 bases between. CDR3 length equals 16 residues. The V gene's germline CDR1 is SQVTM and CDR2 ANQGSEA.

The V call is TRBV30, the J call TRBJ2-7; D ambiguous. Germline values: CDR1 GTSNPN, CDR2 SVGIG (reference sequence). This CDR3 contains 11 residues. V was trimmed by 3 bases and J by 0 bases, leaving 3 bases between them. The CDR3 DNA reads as TGTGCCTGGAGCGCCTCCTACGAGCAGTACTTC. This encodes CAWSASYEQYF.

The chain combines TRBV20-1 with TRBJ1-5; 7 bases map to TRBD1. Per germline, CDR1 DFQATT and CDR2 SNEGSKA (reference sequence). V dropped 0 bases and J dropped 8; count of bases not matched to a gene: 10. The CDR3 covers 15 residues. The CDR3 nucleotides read TGCAGTGCTAGAGATTGGGAACAGGGGAGTAAGCCCCAGCATTTT. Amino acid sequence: CSARDWEQGSKPQHF.

DNA for the CDR3: TGTGCCAGCAGTTCGCGGACAGGGCGATATTCACCCCTCCACTTT. This codes for CASSSRTGRYSPLHF. The chain combines TRBV28 with TRBJ1-6, with TRBD1 matching over 8 bases. This CDR3 has 15 amino acids. V trimming: 4 bases; J trimming: 8 bases; junction bases outside the gene matches: 7. Germline V gives CDR1 MDHEN, CDR2 SYDVKM. Full variable domain (remainder filled in from reference TRBV28 and TRBJ1-6): DVKVTQSSRYLVKRTGEKVFLECVQDMDHENMFWYRQDPGLGLRLIYFSYDVKMKEKGDIPEGYSVSREKKERFSLILESASTNQTSMYLCASSSRTGRYSPLHFGNGTRLTVT.

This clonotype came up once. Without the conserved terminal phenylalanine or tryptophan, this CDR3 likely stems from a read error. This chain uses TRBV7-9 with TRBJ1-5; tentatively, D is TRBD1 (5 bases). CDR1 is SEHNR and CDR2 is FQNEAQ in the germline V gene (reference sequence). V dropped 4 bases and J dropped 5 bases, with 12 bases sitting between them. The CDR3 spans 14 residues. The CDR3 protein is CASSSNRFDQPQHC. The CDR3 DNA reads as TGTGCCAGCAGCTCCAACAGGTTCGATCAGCCCCAGCATTGT.

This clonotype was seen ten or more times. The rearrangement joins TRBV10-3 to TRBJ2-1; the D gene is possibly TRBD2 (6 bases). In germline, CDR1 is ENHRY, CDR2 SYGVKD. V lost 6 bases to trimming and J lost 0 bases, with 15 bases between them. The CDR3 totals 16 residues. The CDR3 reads CAIRDRLGSSYNEQFF. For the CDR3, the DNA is TGTGCCATCAGGGACCGACTAGGAAGCTCCTACAATGAGCAGTTCTTC.

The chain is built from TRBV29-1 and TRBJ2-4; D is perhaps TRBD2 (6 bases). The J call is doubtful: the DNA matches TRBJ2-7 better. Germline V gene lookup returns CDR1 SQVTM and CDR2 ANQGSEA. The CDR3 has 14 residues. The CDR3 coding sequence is TGCAGCGCGGGGCGGGACGTGAGCTCCTACGAGCAGTACTTC. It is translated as CSAGRDVSSYEQYF.